This T cell receptor (beta chain) was recovered during a study of cytomegalovirus exposure and HLA in healthy donors. Across the study: Genotyping showed 75% to 90% of almost 400 donors falling in the Caucasian-associated ancestry cluster. Overall study findings and caveats: High specificity and sensitivity for cytomegalovirus status were reported for the classifier. A later analysis found most CMV-associated TCR beta chains apparently HLA-restricted. There were about 160 TCR beta chains listed as cytomegalovirus-associated.

This clone was recorded a few times. The antigen remains unidentified. Additional DNA sequences in this sample encode the identical CDR3. Trimming cost V 4 bases and J 2 bases; bases outside gene matches: 18. Looked up from germline, CDR1 is SGHDT and CDR2 is YYEEEE. This CDR3 has 19 residues. Primers: 60 Vbeta forward and 13 Jbeta reverse. Clones were read by immunoSEQ multiplex PCR, and TCRdb kept only the in-frame ones, dropping some. Of 110,000 to 150,000 clones detected, roughly 80% appear once; the ten largest clones hold approximately 1.1%. The receptor was derived from a female donor in good health and CMV-seronegative. V and J are TRBV5-6 and TRBJ2-7; 10 bases line up with TRBD2. The sequencing input was PBMCs. In DNA, the CDR3 is TGTGCCAGCAGCCGTATAGCCCTAGCGGGAGAAGAGGATCCCTACGAGCAGTACTTC. It yields the protein CASSRIALAGEEDPYEQYF.